Listed below are T cell receptor beta chains from one sample, sequenced in a study of neurological immune-mediated disorders. TCRdb called the 5' RACE reads again in MiXCR, with one record for every CDR3 protein. The sample holds approximately 19,000 distinct CDR3 sequences; around 14% are singletons and the top ten take roughly 15%. The sequenced sample was PBMCs. These receptors came from a female donor with HTLV-1-associated myelopathy (HAM/TSP). Each CDR3 is given with its conserved first and last residue. D genes are given only for firm matches. Only some rows state a clone size, as once, few, many or a class for expanded clones.

clone_size	v_call	d_call	j_call	cdr3_aa	cdr3_nt
medium-sized	TRBV11-2	TRBD2	TRBJ2-5	CASSFSGGGQETQYF	TGTGCCAGCAGCTTTAGCGGGGGAGGACAAGAGACCCAGTACTTC
many	TRBV6-6	TRBD1	TRBJ1-6	CASSYSGQGKGSPLHF	TGTGCCAGCAGTTACTCGGGACAGGGAAAGGGTTCACCCCTCCACTTT
.	TRBV20-1	.	TRBJ1-5	CSASRPGGNQPQHF	TGCAGTGCTAGCCGACCCGGGGGCAATCAGCCCCAGCATTTT
many	TRBV27	.	TRBJ2-1	CASSPLSAQPYNEQFF	TGTGCCAGCAGTCCGTTGTCGGCCCAGCCCTACAATGAGCAGTTCTTC
many	TRBV7-8	TRBD2	TRBJ2-5	CASRSGQETQYF	TGTGCCAGCCGTAGCGGGCAAGAGACCCAGTACTTC
many	TRBV20-1	TRBD2	TRBJ2-4	CSASSGAKNIQYF	TGCAGTGCGTCTAGCGGGGCCAAAAACATTCAGTACTTC
many	TRBV4-2	.	TRBJ2-1	CASSLRDSTNNEQFF	TGTGCCAGCAGCCTACGGGACTCGACCAACAATGAGCAGTTCTTC
.	TRBV7-6	.	TRBJ2-3	CVRSLCPRTDTQYF	TGTGTCAGAAGCTTATGCCCTCGGACAGATACGCAGTATTTT
.	TRBV6-6	TRBD1	TRBJ2-7	CASSDPTGGYEQYF	TGTGCCAGCAGTGATCCTACAGGGGGCTACGAGCAGTACTTC
.	TRBV2	TRBD2	TRBJ2-1	CASSGAGLAGAYNEQFF	TGTGCCAGCAGTGGGGCGGGGCTAGCGGGTGCCTACAATGAGCAGTTCTTC
many	TRBV15	.	TRBJ2-7	CATSRDSTVVNEQYF	TGTGCCACCAGCAGAGATTCGACAGTAGTAAACGAGCAGTACTTC
many	TRBV7-3	TRBD2	TRBJ2-2	CASSPERGPRAELFF	TGTGCCAGCAGTCCAGAGCGGGGCCCGCGAGCGGAGCTGTTTTTT
many	TRBV10-3	.	TRBJ2-5	CAISGGETQYF	TGTGCCATCAGTGGGGGGGAGACCCAGTACTTC
medium-sized	TRBV29-1	.	TRBJ2-4	CSASGGNNIQYF	TGCAGCGCATCAGGGGGGAATAACATTCAGTACTTC
.	TRBV5-1	.	TRBJ2-1	CASSLGISANYNEQFF	TGCGCCAGCAGCTTGGGTATTAGCGCAAATTACAATGAGCAGTTCTTC
medium-sized	TRBV20-1	TRBD2	TRBJ2-1	CSAWTSGDYNEQFF	TGCAGTGCTTGGACTAGCGGAGACTACAATGAGCAGTTCTTC
.	TRBV4-2	TRBD2	TRBJ2-3	CASRQDGTSGGAGDTQYF	TGTGCCAGCAGACAAGATGGGACTAGCGGGGGGGCAGGGGATACGCAGTATTTT
.	TRBV28	.	TRBJ1-1	CASSNSEQSLNEASF	TGTGCCAGCAGTAACAGCGAGCAGAGTTTGAATGAAGCTTCCTTT
many	TRBV29-1	TRBD1	TRBJ2-7	CSVTGQGDYEQYF	TGCAGCGTCACCGGACAGGGCGACTACGAGCAGTACTTC
many	TRBV10-3	.	TRBJ1-5	CAISGREGTQPQHF	TGTGCCATCAGTGGCCGGGAAGGTACTCAGCCCCAGCATTTT
many	TRBV20-1	.	TRBJ2-1	CSALTGRGQGSEEQFF	TGCAGTGCACTCACCGGGAGGGGACAGGGATCGGAGGAGCAGTTCTTC
many	TRBV7-8	.	TRBJ2-2	CASSPVRGAGELFF	TGTGCCAGCAGCCCCGTGCGGGGTGCCGGGGAGCTGTTTTTT
many	TRBV9	TRBD2	TRBJ2-1	CASSPHAGAGEQFF	TGTGCCAGCAGCCCCCATGCGGGAGCAGGGGAGCAGTTCTTC
many	TRBV18	TRBD1	TRBJ1-1	CASSLADRGNTEAFF	TGTGCCAGCTCACTAGCGGACAGGGGGAACACTGAAGCTTTCTTT
few	TRBV15	.	TRBJ2-7	CATSLDSTYEQYF	TGTGCCACCAGCTTAGACAGCACCTACGAGCAGTACTTC
many	TRBV5-1	.	TRBJ2-7	CASSLEFVYSSHEQYF	TGCGCCAGCAGCTTGGAGTTCGTCTATAGCTCCCACGAGCAGTACTTC
.	TRBV20-1	.	TRBJ2-7	CSARDLGEEQYF	TGCAGTGCTAGAGATCTGGGGGAGGAGCAGTACTTC
many	TRBV20-1	TRBD2	TRBJ2-2	CSAGGRATGELFF	TGCAGTGCGGGCGGGAGGGCCACCGGGGAGCTGTTTTTT
many	TRBV10-3	.	TRBJ2-7	CATGADYYEQYF	TGTGCCACGGGGGCAGATTACTACGAGCAGTACTTC
many	TRBV20-1	TRBD1	TRBJ2-2	CSARNDRGGPGELFF	TGCAGTGCCAGGAACGACAGGGGCGGTCCCGGGGAGCTGTTTTTT
.	TRBV9	.	TRBJ2-2	CASSWTANGELFF	TGTGCCAGCAGTTGGACAGCCAACGGGGAGCTGTTTTTT
many	TRBV6-5	.	TRBJ2-5	CASSYSSGQWETQYF	TGTGCCAGCAGTTACTCCAGTGGGCAGTGGGAGACCCAGTACTTC
many	TRBV7-2	TRBD1	TRBJ2-3	CASSQDRGATDTQYF	TGTGCCAGCAGCCAAGACAGGGGCGCGACAGATACGCAGTATTTT
many	TRBV7-2	.	TRBJ2-3	CASSLELGFSDTQYF	TGTGCCAGCAGCTTAGAGTTAGGTTTTTCAGATACGCAGTATTTT
.	TRBV20-1	.	TRBJ2-1	CSARDQAERTYNEQFF	TGCAGTGCTAGAGATCAGGCCGAGCGGACCTACAATGAGCAGTTCTTC
many	TRBV7-2	TRBD2	TRBJ2-2	CASSPQSLAGDLGGELFF	TGTGCCAGCAGCCCCCAATCTCTAGCGGGGGATTTGGGGGGGGAGCTGTTTTTT
medium-sized	TRBV12-3/TRBV12-4	.	TRBJ2-1	CASRYANNEQFF	TGTGCCAGCCGTTATGCGAACAATGAGCAGTTCTTC
many	TRBV7-2	TRBD2	TRBJ2-7	CASRLFGGGRVEQYF	TGTGCCAGCAGACTCTTCGGGGGGGGACGAGTTGAGCAGTACTTC
many	TRBV14	.	TRBJ1-2	CASSPGPYGYTF	TGTGCCAGCAGCCCGGGACCTTATGGCTACACCTTC
many	TRBV20-1	.	TRBJ1-6	CSAWDTSSYNSPLHF	TGCAGTGCCTGGGACACCAGCTCCTATAATTCACCCCTCCACTTT